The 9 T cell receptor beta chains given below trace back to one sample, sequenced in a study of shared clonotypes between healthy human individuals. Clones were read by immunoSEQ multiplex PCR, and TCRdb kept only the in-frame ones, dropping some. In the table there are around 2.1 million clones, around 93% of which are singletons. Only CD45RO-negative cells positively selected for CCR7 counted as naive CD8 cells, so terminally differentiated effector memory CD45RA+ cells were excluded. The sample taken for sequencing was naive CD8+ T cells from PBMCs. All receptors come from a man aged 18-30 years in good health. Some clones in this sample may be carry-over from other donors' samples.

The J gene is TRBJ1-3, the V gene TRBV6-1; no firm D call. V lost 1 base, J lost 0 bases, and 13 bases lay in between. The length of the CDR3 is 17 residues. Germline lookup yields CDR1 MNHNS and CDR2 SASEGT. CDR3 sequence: CASSEEGMDYSGNTIYF. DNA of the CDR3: TGTGCCAGCAGTGAAGAAGGGATGGATTACTCTGGAAACACCATATATTTT.

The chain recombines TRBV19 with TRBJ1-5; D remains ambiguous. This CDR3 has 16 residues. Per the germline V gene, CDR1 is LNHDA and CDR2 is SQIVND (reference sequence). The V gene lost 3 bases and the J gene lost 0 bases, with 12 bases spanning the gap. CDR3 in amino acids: CASSIPGEYSNQPQHF. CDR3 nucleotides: TGTGCCAGTAGTATCCCCGGGGAATATAGCAATCAGCCCCAGCATTTT.

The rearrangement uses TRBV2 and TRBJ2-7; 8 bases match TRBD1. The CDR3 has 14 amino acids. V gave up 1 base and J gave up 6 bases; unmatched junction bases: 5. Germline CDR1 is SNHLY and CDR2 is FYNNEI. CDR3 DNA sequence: TGTGCCAGCAGTGAAGGGACAGGGTCCGCCGAGCAGTACTTC. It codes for CASSEGTGSAEQYF.

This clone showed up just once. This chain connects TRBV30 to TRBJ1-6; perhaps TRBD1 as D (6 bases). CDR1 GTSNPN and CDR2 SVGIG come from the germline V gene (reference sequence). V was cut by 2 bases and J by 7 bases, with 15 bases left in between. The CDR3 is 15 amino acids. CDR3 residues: CAWSQGIVGNSPLHF. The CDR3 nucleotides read TGTGCCTGGAGTCAGGGGATAGTGGGGAATTCACCCCTCCACTTT.

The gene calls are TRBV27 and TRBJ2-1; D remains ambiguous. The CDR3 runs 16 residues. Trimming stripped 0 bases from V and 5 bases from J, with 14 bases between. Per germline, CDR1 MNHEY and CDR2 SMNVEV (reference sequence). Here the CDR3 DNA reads TGTGCCAGCAGTTTATCAGCTGGATCTGGGGACAATGAGCAGTTCTTC. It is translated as CASSLSAGSGDNEQFF.

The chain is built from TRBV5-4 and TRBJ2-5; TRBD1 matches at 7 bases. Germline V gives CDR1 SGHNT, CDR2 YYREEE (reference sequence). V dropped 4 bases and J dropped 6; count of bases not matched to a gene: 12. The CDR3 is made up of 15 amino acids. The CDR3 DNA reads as TGTGCCAGCAGCCTCCTTATCACAGGGGAGCAGACCCAGTACTTC. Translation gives CASSLLITGEQTQYF.

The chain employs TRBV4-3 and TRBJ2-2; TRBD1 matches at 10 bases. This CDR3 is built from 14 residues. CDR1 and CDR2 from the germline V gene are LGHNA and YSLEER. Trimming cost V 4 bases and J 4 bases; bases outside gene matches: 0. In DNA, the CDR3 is TGCGCCAGCAGCCGGACAGGGGGCACCGGGGAGCTGTTTTTT. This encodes CASSRTGGTGELFF.

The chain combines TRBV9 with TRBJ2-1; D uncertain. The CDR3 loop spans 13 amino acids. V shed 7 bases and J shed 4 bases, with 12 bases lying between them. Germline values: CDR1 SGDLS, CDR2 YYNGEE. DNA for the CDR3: TGTGCCAGCGCCGCAGACGATTACAATGAGCAGTTCTTC. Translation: CASAADDYNEQFF.

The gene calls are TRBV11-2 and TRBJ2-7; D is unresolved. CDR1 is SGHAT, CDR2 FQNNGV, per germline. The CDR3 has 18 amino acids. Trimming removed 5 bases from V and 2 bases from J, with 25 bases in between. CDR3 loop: CASSPYPNKTETTYEQYF. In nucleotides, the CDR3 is TGTGCCAGCAGCCCCTATCCCAACAAGACGGAGACCACCTACGAGCAGTACTTC.